These 12 T cell receptor beta chains share one sample of origin, sequenced in a study of blood T cells in healthy people across ages (dated by TCRdb to between 2014 and 2017). Receptor libraries were prepared by 5' RACE. The instrument was an Illumina HiSeq 2500. A second PCR of roughly 6 to 11 cycles was run with a J-beta primer mix and a sample-barcoded 5' primer. TCRdb took the public reads, trimmed them with fastp at Q25, ran MiXCR for clone calling and kept in-frame beta chains. Records with the same CDR3 protein are collapsed into one entry carrying the most frequent genes and DNA. A total of some 1.5 million distinct CDR3 sequences appear in this sample, roughly 27% of them only once. The ten largest clones add up to about 7.7% of the sample. Sequenced: blood. Receptors originate from a woman in her 30s in good health.

As concerns this clonotype: A much larger clone lies a single base off, so this may be a read error. This CDR3 is CSTGRLPNYGYTF. CDR3 in DNA: TGCAGCACGGGACGGCTCCCTAACTATGGCTACACCTTC. The genes are TRBV29-1 and TRBJ1-2; D perhaps matches TRBD1 (5 bases). This CDR3 has 13 amino acids. Per the germline V gene, CDR1 is SQVTM and CDR2 is ANQGSEA. Trimming took 8 bases from V and 0 from J, leaving 13 bases between them. The full variable domain, with the rest looked up from reference TRBV29-1 and TRBJ1-2, is SAVISQKPSRDICQRGTSLTIQCQVDSQVTMMFWYRQQPGQSLTLIATANQGSEATYESGFVIDKFPISRPNLTFSTLTVSNMSPEDSSIYLCSTGRLPNYGYTFGSGTRLTVV.

Comment on this clonotype: Sequence at one end of the junction differs from germline and may be a read error. The chain employs TRBV4-1 and TRBJ1-1; D possibly corresponds to TRBD1 (6 bases). Germline V gene sequence: CDR1 MGHRA, CDR2 YSYEKL. The CDR3 runs to 15 residues. For the CDR3, the DNA is TGCGCCGGCAGTCTCCGAACAGGGACGAACACTGAAGCTTTCTTT. This translates into CAGSLRTGTNTEAFF.

The rearrangement links TRBV20-1 to TRBJ2-4, with D tentatively TRBD2 (6 bases). The J call could be wrong; TRBJ2-7 is a better fit for the DNA end. CDR1 DFQATT and CDR2 SNEGSKA come from the germline V gene (reference sequence). This CDR3 contains 13 residues. CDR3 amino acids: CSAPFGGFYEQYF. The CDR3 DNA is TGCAGTGCCCCGTTTGGAGGGTTCTACGAGCAGTACTTC.

Many counts were recorded for this clonotype. This rearrangement joins TRBV20-1 to TRBJ2-7; 10 bases are shared with TRBD1. The CDR3 sequence is 15 residues long. Germline CDR1 reads DFQATT; CDR2 reads SNEGSKA (reference sequence). Germline trimming cut 5 bases from V and 1 base from J; bases unmatched to any gene: 8. CDR3 in amino acids: CSARTWDRGSYEQYF. Written as DNA, the CDR3 is TGCAGTGCTCGAACGTGGGACAGGGGATCCTACGAGCAGTACTTC.

V usage is TRBV12-3 or TRBV12-4 and J usage is TRBJ2-1; D is perhaps TRBD1 (5 bases). V shed 4 bases and J shed 9 bases, with 16 bases lying between them. The CDR3 extends over 14 amino acids. CDR3 sequence reads: CASSWGRAVSEQFF. In DNA, the CDR3 is TGTGCCAGCAGTTGGGGCAGGGCAGTCTCTGAGCAGTTCTTC.

This clonotype was detected only once. The CDR3 nucleotides are TGTGCCAGCAGCTTATTACAGGGGAATAGCCCTGGAAACACCATATATTTT. Its translation: CASSLLQGNSPGNTIYF. The chain is built from TRBV7-9 and TRBJ1-3, with 7 bases aligning to TRBD1. Germline CDR1 is SEHNR and CDR2 is FQNEAQ (reference sequence). The CDR3 contains 17 residues. V lost 2 bases and J lost 2; bases outside the gene matches: 9. Full variable domain (rest looked up from reference TRBV7-9 and TRBJ1-3): DTGVSQNPRHKITKRGQNVTFRCDPISEHNRLYWYRQTLGQGPEFLTYFQNEAQLEKSRLLSDRFSAERPKGSFSTLEIQRTEQGDSAMYLCASSLLQGNSPGNTIYFGEGSWLTVV.

This clonotype appeared a few times. The J gene is TRBJ1-5, the V gene TRBV20-1; possible D gene TRBD1, 6 bases. The V end lost 0 bases, the J end lost 1 base, and 10 bases lay between the germline ends. Germline CDR1 is DFQATT and CDR2 is SNEGSKA (reference sequence). CDR3 size: 15 residues. The chain's CDR3 is CSAREARGSNQPQHF. Written as DNA, the CDR3 is TGCAGTGCTAGAGAGGCCAGGGGAAGCAATCAGCCCCAGCATTTT.

This clonotype was counted between two and nine times. V usage is TRBV3-1 and J usage is TRBJ1-2, with a tentative D call TRBD1 (6 bases). Trimming removed 8 bases from V and 5 bases from J, with 15 bases in between. This CDR3 has 13 amino acids. Germline CDR1 LGHDT, CDR2 YNNKEL (reference sequence). CDR3 bases: TGTGCCAGCGGACAGCCCCGAGGGTATGGCTACACCTTC. It specifies CASGQPRGYGYTF.

This clonotype has ten or more counts. This sequence joins TRBV6-2 or TRBV6-3 and TRBJ2-7; 9 bases fit TRBD2. Germline loops: CDR1 MNHEY, CDR2 SVGEGT. The CDR3 is 17 amino acids. Trimming cost V 6 bases and J 0 bases; bases outside gene matches: 12. CDR3 loop: CASSRYFSGGSSYEQYF. The CDR3 DNA reads as TGTGCCAGCAGCCGATACTTCAGCGGGGGGAGCTCCTACGAGCAGTACTTC.

This clonotype showed up just a few times. The junction departs from the called germline gene at one end, perhaps through a read error. V usage is TRBV13 and J usage is TRBJ2-3, with TRBD2 matching 7 bases. Germline-derived CDR1 and CDR2 are PRHDT and FYEKMQ (reference sequence). The CDR3 runs 16 residues. The CDR3 region is CAGSPPSGDVTDTQYF. CDR3 coding DNA: TGTGCCGGCAGCCCCCCCAGCGGGGATGTCACAGATACGCAGTATTTT.

Remarks on this clonotype: Relative to the germline gene, one junction end is altered; a read error may explain this. This chain uses TRBV24-1 with TRBJ2-3; a possible D gene is TRBD2 (5 bases). This CDR3 is 13 amino acids long. Germline CDR1 reads KGHDR; CDR2 reads SFDVKD. CDR3 coding DNA: TGTGCCGCCAGTGACCACGAGGGAGATACGCAGTATTTT. Protein product: CAASDHEGDTQYF.

The J gene is TRBJ2-2, the V gene TRBV7-3; 10 bases are a match to TRBD1. V trimming: 2 bases; J trimming: 4 bases; junction bases outside the gene matches: 10. Germline lookup yields CDR1 SGHTA and CDR2 FQGTGA. The CDR3 contains 18 residues. The CDR3 DNA reads TGTGCCAGCAGCTTACCGCCGGGACAGGGGTACGGCACCGGGGAGCTGTTTTTT. It encodes CASSLPPGQGYGTGELFF.